This TCR beta chain came from a study of blood T cell repertoires in COVID-19 (dated by TCRdb to about 2020). Looking at the study overall: Samples from collaborators originated in the United States, Italy and Spain and spanned both the acute and convalescent phases of COVID-19. The material from the prospective study consisted of cDNA or gDNA derived from T cells, B-cell-depleted T cells, or PBMCs. Deeply sampled blood TCRbeta repertoires from subjects exposed to, actively infected with, or recovered from COVID-19 were included in the dataset. The repertoires were made available in a free public database intended to serve as a resource for research on the immune response to SARS-CoV-2. Samples were obtained from the ongoing ImmuneRACE study (first 160 participants) and from over a thousand subjects provided by 6 global collaborators. A de-identified subject ID, COVID-19 status, age in years and sex were almost always included in the sample metadata. Where HLA class I and class II types were available, the types were taken from metadata supplied by the sample provider, not from assay-based typing. General study outcomes and caveats: Clinical and demographic metadata were provided uncurated, with the amount varying by source and participant.

This clone was observed a handful of times. Its binding antigen is unknown. No base qualities exist here, and no much larger clone lies one base off it. The cysteine opens and the phenylalanine closes a CDR3 of 11 amino acids. Just CDR3 DNA is preserved here, 33 bases in frame from base 1. Trimming takes 2 bases from V and 4 bases from J, and the germline ends sit 3 bases apart. The germline V gene gives CDR1 as SGHDT and CDR2 as YYEEEE. The immunoSEQ Assay, a bias-controlled multiplex PCR, was used to amplify TCRbeta CDR3 regions from genomic DNA. In the paper's pipeline: Within the assay, amplification of reference gene primers was used to estimate how many nucleated cells each sample contained. To quantify the absolute abundance of each unique TCRbeta CDR3 rearrangement, sequence reads were collapsed and filtered. Productive Simpson clonality was computed per sample as the square root of Simpson's diversity index over productive rearrangements. Sourced from immuneACCESS, this table was stored by TCRdb with only in-frame sequences that have V and J called. A share of the clones is absent; for the studies checked, an unresolved V gene accounts for under half, and the remainder has no known explanation. The V and J calls and clone size come from that table; D and trimming were worked out from the DNA. The sample table shows about 110,000 clones, and 80% to 90% are seen once. In total, the top ten clones hold roughly 2.5% of the sample.

Whole blood was collected in K2EDTA tubes by collaborating institutions according to the institutions' own protocols. For TCRbeta analysis, collaborator samples were shipped as frozen whole blood, as isolated PBMCs, or as DNA extracted from either sample type. This clonotype was obtained from a human donor in a cohort sampled during active COVID-19. The specimen was peripheral blood. The rearrangement combines TRBV5-6 with TRBJ2-5; no D gene can be assigned with confidence. The sequenced DNA: TGTGCCAGCAGCTTCGGAGAGACCCAGTACTTC. Translation gives CASSFGETQYF.